A selection of T cell receptor beta chains follows, all from one sample in a study of cytomegalovirus exposure and HLA in healthy donors. The method was immunoSEQ multiplex PCR; TCRdb's version includes in-frame clones alone and lacks a portion of them. The sample contains 140,000 to 150,000 clones, approximately 80% of which appear only once. The specimen was PBMCs. All receptors derive from a woman aged 55-69 years in good health and CMV-seropositive. CDR3s include the opening cysteine and the closing phenylalanine or tryptophan.

TRBV27	CASSPTGRYNEQFF
TRBV6-1	CASSGTGQGYNEQYF
TRBV6-1	CASTWQGPTGELFF
TRBV21-1	CASSTRTGGPFSMNTEAFF
TRBV10-2	CASESMRRGSTEAFF
TRBV7-6	CASSDTGLVGYTF
TRBV4-1	CASSPTSSYEQYF
TRBV29-1	CSVEEHGSRDEKLFF
TRBV19	CASTPPRGENTEAFF
TRBV5-4	CASSQEPNPVGYTF
TRBV14	CASSQDTRGTNGYTF
TRBV29-1	CSVESQEADTQYF
TRBV6-1	CASSEGGGRGLYF
TRBV4-3	CASSQISGKREGYTF
TRBV2	CASSGWGDSYNYGYTF